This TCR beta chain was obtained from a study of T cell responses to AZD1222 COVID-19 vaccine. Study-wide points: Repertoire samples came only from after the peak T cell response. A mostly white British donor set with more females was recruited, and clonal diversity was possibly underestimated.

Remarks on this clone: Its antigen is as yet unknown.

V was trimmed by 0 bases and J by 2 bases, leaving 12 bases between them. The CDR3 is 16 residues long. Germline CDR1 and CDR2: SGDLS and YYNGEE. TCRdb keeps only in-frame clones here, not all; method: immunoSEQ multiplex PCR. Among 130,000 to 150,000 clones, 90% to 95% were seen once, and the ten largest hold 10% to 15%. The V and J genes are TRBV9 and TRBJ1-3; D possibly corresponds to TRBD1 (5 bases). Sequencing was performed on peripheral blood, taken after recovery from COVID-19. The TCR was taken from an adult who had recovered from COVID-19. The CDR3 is CASSVAGGLAGNTIYF. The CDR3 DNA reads TGTGCCAGCAGCGTAGCGGGGGGTCTAGCTGGAAACACCATATATTTT.